A selection of T cell receptor beta chains follows, all from one sample in a study of neurological immune-mediated disorders. TCRdb re-called the 5' RACE reads with MiXCR, one entry per CDR3 protein. The table lists tens of thousands of distinct CDR3 sequences, over 8.5% of them singletons. Sequencing was done on a sample of PBMCs. The receptors come from a male donor with HTLV-1-associated myelopathy (HAM/TSP). Each CDR3 is given with its conserved first and last residue. Fields, in order: J gene, D gene, V gene, clone size, CDR3 protein, CDR3 DNA. D genes are given only for firm matches. The size field is filled for only some rows; it gives once, few, many or a size class.

>TRBJ2-2|-|TRBV5-1|few
CASSMARGSNTGELFF
TGCGCCAGCAGCATGGCACGGGGCTCGAACACCGGGGAGCTGTTTTTT
>TRBJ2-1|-|TRBV4-2|few
CASSQGEGGRYNEQFF
TGTGCCAGCAGCCAAGGGGAGGGGGGGCGTTACAATGAGCAGTTCTTC
>TRBJ2-3|-|TRBV5-1|many
CASSLQPRGTDTQYF
TGCGCCAGCAGCTTGCAACCCAGGGGAACAGATACGCAGTATTTT
>TRBJ1-5|-|TRBV6-5|many
CASSPTRAGNQPQHF
TGTGCCAGCAGTCCTACTCGGGCCGGCAATCAGCCCCAGCATTTT
>TRBJ2-5|TRBD1|TRBV7-9|many
CASSRGTGVGVETQYF
TGTGCCAGCAGCCGCGGTACAGGGGTTGGCGTGGAGACCCAGTACTTC
>TRBJ1-1|-|TRBV5-1|many
CASSLGQGMNTEAFF
TGCGCCAGCAGCTTGGGTCAGGGGATGAACACTGAAGCTTTCTTT
>TRBJ2-7|-|TRBV5-1|many
CASSLDSPSSYEQYF
TGCGCCAGCAGCTTGGACAGTCCAAGCTCCTACGAGCAGTACTTC
>TRBJ2-1|TRBD2|TRBV10-3|many
CAISEQTGTSGGGYEQFF
TGTGCCATCAGTGAACAAACCGGGACTAGCGGGGGTGGCTATGAGCAGTTCTTC
>TRBJ1-3|-|TRBV10-3|many
CAISPGANRNTIYF
TGTGCCATCAGTCCTGGGGCAAATCGAAACACCATATATTTT
>TRBJ1-3|-|TRBV12-3/TRBV12-4|many
CASSPQTPSSGNTIYF
TGTGCCAGCAGTCCCCAGACACCGAGCTCTGGAAACACCATATATTTT
>TRBJ2-7|-|TRBV7-6|many
CASSLASGDTYEQYF
TGTGCCAGCAGCTTAGCGTCAGGCGATACCTACGAGCAGTACTTC
>TRBJ1-1|-|TRBV18|many
CASSPDLNTEAFF
TGTGCCAGCTCACCCGATCTTAACACTGAAGCTTTCTTT
>TRBJ1-5|TRBD1|TRBV7-9|many
CASSRTGTGNQPQHF
TGTGCCAGCAGCCGTACTGGGACAGGCAATCAGCCCCAGCATTTT
>TRBJ1-1|-|TRBV16|many
CASSQRGDTEAFF
TGTGCCAGCAGCCAACGAGGGGACACTGAAGCTTTCTTT
>TRBJ2-5|-|TRBV20-1|many
CSAREGGRGTQYF
TGCAGTGCTAGAGAGGGGGGCCGGGGGACCCAGTACTTC
>TRBJ1-6|TRBD1|TRBV20-1|many
CSADRTGFGNSPLHF
TGCAGTGCTGATCGGACAGGGTTCGGTAATTCACCCCTCCACTTT
>TRBJ2-7|-|TRBV20-1|many
CSAPFGETYEQYF
TGCAGTGCCCCCTTTGGAGAGACCTACGAGCAGTACTTC
>TRBJ1-4|-|TRBV20-1|many
CSAEHDPNPGRLFF
TGCAGTGCTGAACACGACCCAAACCCGGGACGACTGTTTTTT
>TRBJ2-2|TRBD2|TRBV7-2|many
CASSLLAGYTGELFF
TGTGCCAGCAGCTTACTAGCGGGTTACACCGGGGAGCTGTTTTTT
>TRBJ2-7|TRBD1|TRBV2|many
CASSVLRTGGGGSYEQYF
TGTGCCAGCAGCGTTTTAAGGACAGGGGGCGGTGGGTCCTACGAGCAGTACTTC
>TRBJ2-1|TRBD2|TRBV19|few
CASRKAGGYNEQFF
TGTGCCAGTAGGAAGGCGGGGGGTTACAATGAGCAGTTCTTC
>TRBJ2-5|-|TRBV5-1|few
CASSLTWGRETQYF
TGCGCCAGCAGCTTGACTTGGGGGCGGGAGACCCAGTACTTC
>TRBJ2-5|-|TRBV29-1|many
CSVEEGGTQYF
TGCAGCGTTGAAGAGGGGGGGACCCAGTACTTC
>TRBJ2-1|-|TRBV12-3/TRBV12-4|many
CASSFSATNEQFF
TGTGCCAGCAGTTTTTCTGCTACGAATGAGCAGTTCTTC
>TRBJ2-5|TRBD2|TRBV20-1|many
CSARGGGGLQETQYF
TGCAGTGCTAGAGGTGGGGGAGGGCTCCAAGAGACCCAGTACTTC
>TRBJ2-3|TRBD1|TRBV2|many
CASSEDQGDADTQYF
TGTGCCAGCAGTGAAGACCAGGGGGACGCAGATACGCAGTATTTT
>TRBJ2-5|TRBD1|TRBV18|many
CASSPGQGIQETQYF
TGTGCCAGCTCACCCGGACAGGGGATCCAAGAGACCCAGTACTTC
>TRBJ2-3|-|TRBV11-3|many
CASSLVSGDTQYF
TGTGCCAGCAGCTTAGTATCCGGCGATACGCAGTATTTT
>TRBJ2-7|-|TRBV10-1|many
CASSAQGRDEQYF
TGCGCCAGCAGCGCCCAGGGAAGGGACGAGCAGTACTTC
>TRBJ1-2|TRBD1|TRBV20-1|many
CSAGTRDRGTDGYTF
TGCAGTGCTGGGACCCGGGACAGGGGTACCGATGGCTACACCTTC
>TRBJ2-6|-|TRBV11-2|many
CASSPSSWASSGANVLTF
TGTGCCAGCAGCCCGTCAAGTTGGGCCTCCTCTGGGGCCAACGTCCTGACTTTC
>TRBJ2-7|TRBD2|TRBV10-3|many
CAITVIAGEEQYF
TGTGCCATCACTGTGATAGCGGGGGAAGAGCAGTACTTC
>TRBJ1-1|TRBD1|TRBV7-2|many
CASSLGTGIPLNTEAFF
TGTGCCAGCAGCTTGGGGACAGGGATCCCCCTGAACACTGAAGCTTTCTTT
>TRBJ2-1|TRBD2|TRBV5-6|many
CASSHGTSGSYNEQFF
TGTGCCAGCAGCCACGGGACTAGCGGATCCTACAATGAGCAGTTCTTC
>TRBJ1-2|-|TRBV18|-
CASSRGRENHYGYTF
TGTGCCAGCTCACGGGGACGGGAAAACCACTATGGCTACACCTTC
>TRBJ1-5|TRBD1|TRBV5-5|many
CASSSTGAQPQHF
TGTGCCAGCAGCTCAACAGGGGCTCAGCCCCAGCATTTT
>TRBJ1-5|-|TRBV28|many
CASRRAGQNQPQHF
TGTGCCAGCAGGCGGGCAGGTCAAAATCAGCCCCAGCATTTT
>TRBJ2-7|TRBD1|TRBV5-1|many
CASSGQGYYEQYF
TGCGCCAGCAGCGGACAGGGGTACTACGAGCAGTACTTC
>TRBJ1-5|-|TRBV4-3|many
CASSQGVGPQPQHF
TGCGCCAGCAGCCAAGGGGTGGGGCCCCAGCCCCAGCATTTT
>TRBJ2-2|-|TRBV5-1|many
CASSDGLGFNGELFF
TGCGCCAGCAGCGACGGACTTGGCTTCAACGGGGAGCTGTTTTTT
>TRBJ1-6|-|TRBV19|-
CASSIGGSLNSPLHF
TGTGCCAGTAGTATAGGAGGGAGCCTCAATTCACCCCTCCACTTT
>TRBJ2-7|-|TRBV10-3|many
CAISGLPSSYEQYF
TGTGCCATCAGTGGCCTCCCAAGCTCCTACGAGCAGTACTTC
>TRBJ2-3|-|TRBV6-1|few
CASSEGASSSTDTQYF
TGTGCCAGCAGTGAAGGGGCCAGCTCTAGCACAGATACGCAGTATTTT
>TRBJ2-3|-|TRBV4-3|-
CASSQVQATGQYF
TGCGCCAGCAGCCAAGTTCAGGCTACCGGGCAGTATTTT
>TRBJ2-3|-|TRBV20-1|many
CSAKADTQYF
TGCAGTGCTAAGGCCGATACGCAGTATTTT
>TRBJ1-2|-|TRBV5-1|many
CASSPAGDYGYTF
TGCGCCAGCAGCCCGGCAGGGGACTATGGCTACACCTTC
>TRBJ1-2|-|TRBV6-2/TRBV6-3|many
CASSSGHPGGYTF
TGTGCCAGCAGCTCGGGACACCCAGGGGGCTACACCTTC
>TRBJ2-1|TRBD2|TRBV20-1|many
CSVGLAGASSYNEQFF
TGCAGTGTTGGGCTAGCGGGGGCCTCGAGTTACAATGAGCAGTTCTTC
>TRBJ2-2|-|TRBV4-3|many
CASSQERVGAGELFF
TGCGCCAGCAGCCAAGAACGGGTGGGGGCCGGGGAGCTGTTTTTT
>TRBJ2-6|-|TRBV10-3|many
CATQGPGANVLTF
TGTGCCACCCAGGGGCCCGGGGCCAACGTCCTGACTTTC
>TRBJ2-7|-|TRBV28|many
CASSLGGSGEQYF
TGTGCCAGCAGTTTAGGGGGGTCGGGGGAGCAGTACTTC
>TRBJ2-7|-|TRBV25-1|many
CASSGNYEQYF
TGTGCCAGCAGTGGGAACTACGAGCAGTACTTC
>TRBJ1-2|-|TRBV10-2|many
CASSETRGGYGYTF
TGCGCCAGCAGTGAGACGAGGGGTGGATATGGCTACACCTTC
>TRBJ1-2|-|TRBV10-2|many
CASSDPGGADGYTF
TGCGCCAGCAGTGACCCTGGGGGCGCCGATGGCTACACCTTC
>TRBJ2-1|-|TRBV6-5|many
CASSYSIRGGYNEQFF
TGTGCCAGCAGTTACTCGATCAGGGGGGGGTACAATGAGCAGTTCTTC
>TRBJ2-3|-|TRBV11-2|many
CASSLDPGVTDTQYF
TGTGCCAGCAGCTTAGATCCAGGGGTCACAGATACGCAGTATTTT